The 7 T cell receptor beta chains below all came from one sample that was sequenced in a study of CD8 T cells in ankylosing spondylitis. TCRdb itself ran the 5' RACE reads through MiXCR, one entry per CDR3 protein. This table has around 210,000 distinct CDR3 sequences, roughly 8% appearing once. Sequenced: blood, either unsorted or a sorted T cell fraction (not recorded which). Receptors originate from a female donor with ankylosing spondylitis or in good health (not recorded which).

This clonotype has a count of ten or more. V usage is TRBV4-3 and J usage is TRBJ2-1; D perhaps matches TRBD2 (5 bases). Trimming cost V 1 base and J 0 bases, with 7 bases left between them. Per the germline V gene, CDR1 is LGHNA and CDR2 is YSLEER. This CDR3 comprises 15 residues. The CDR3, as DNA: TGCGCCAGCAGCCAAGCGGGAAGCTCCTACAATGAGCAGTTCTTC. The encoded protein is CASSQAGSSYNEQFF.

In this sample, this clonotype turned up many times. This chain uses TRBV12-3 or TRBV12-4 with TRBJ2-2, with D uncertain. The V and J ends lost 5 bases and 1 base respectively, with 11 bases between them. The CDR3 has 15 amino acids. The CDR3 DNA reads as TGTGCCAGCAGTCGGCTTCGGATGAACACCGGGGAGCTGTTTTTT. It specifies CASSRLRMNTGELFF.

This clonotype occurred a few times. The V call is TRBV12-3 or TRBV12-4, the J call TRBJ2-2; 11 bases map to TRBD2. The V and J ends lost 6 bases and 6 bases, in that order; junction bases with no gene match: 15. CDR3 length: 18 amino acids. The CDR3 sequence is CASSFSRTSGRMAGELFF. Written as DNA, the CDR3 is TGTGCCAGCAGCTTTTCCCGTACTAGCGGGAGAATGGCCGGGGAGCTGTTTTTT.

This clonotype was seen repeatedly, ten times or more. The chain couples TRBV12-3 or TRBV12-4 to TRBJ1-1; 8 bases align to TRBD1. The junction had 2 bases not matched to a gene; V was cut back by 2 bases and J by 3 bases. The CDR3 totals 14 residues. CDR3 bases: TGTGCCAGCAGTTTACAGGGGGCGTACACTGAAGCTTTCTTT. Residues: CASSLQGAYTEAFF.

In this sample, this clonotype turned up many times. DNA of the CDR3: TGTGCCAGCAGCCCATATGGGGAGGGGGGGAATGAGCAGTTCTTC. This codes for CASSPYGEGGNEQFF. The V and J genes are TRBV28 and TRBJ2-1; TRBD2 might be the D (7 bases). The CDR3 contains 15 residues. Germline V gives CDR1 MDHEN, CDR2 SYDVKM. V shed 6 bases and J shed 7 bases, with 19 bases lying between them.

The rearrangement links TRBV7-6 to TRBJ2-5; D tentatively reads TRBD1 or TRBD2 (5 bases each). V was pared by 5 bases and J by 2 bases, with 15 bases between. Germline CDR1 reads SGHVS; CDR2 reads FNYEAQ. This CDR3 is built from 15 residues. CDR3 nucleotides: TGTGCCAGCAGCAACCGGGACCCTGTTCAAGAGACCCAGTACTTC. Translation gives CASSNRDPVQETQYF. The full variable domain, in which reference TRBV7-6 and TRBJ2-5 provide the parts outside the CDR3, is GAGVSQSPRYKVTKRGQDVALRCDPISGHVSLYWYRQALGQGPEFLTYFNYEAQQDKSGLPNDRFSAERPEGSISTLTIQRTEQRDSAMYRCASSNRDPVQETQYFGPGTRLLVL.

This clonotype was found many times. This chain connects TRBV4-3 to TRBJ2-1; 7 bases align to TRBD1. CDR1 is LGHNA, CDR2 YSLEER, per germline. There are 16 residues in the CDR3. Trimming took 0 bases from V and 6 from J; bases not matched to a gene: 8. Here the CDR3 reads CASSQDVRTGPNEQFF. Written as DNA, the CDR3 is TGCGCCAGCAGCCAAGATGTCAGGACAGGCCCCAATGAGCAGTTCTTC.